This TCR beta chain was identified in a study of blood T cell repertoires in COVID-19. In the authors' methods: Reference gene primer amplification gave nucleated cell count estimates. The assay was immunoSEQ multiplex PCR, and TCRdb's table has in-frame clones only and misses some. V and J calls and clone size are copied from that table; D and trimming were computed from the DNA. The data show approximately 45,000 clones, about nine tenths seen once. To note about this clone: The sample holds other DNA sequences that translate to the same CDR3.

Trimming pared 2 bases from V and 4 bases from J, leaving 5 bases between. This CDR3 is 12 amino acids long. Germline CDR1 is SGHTA and CDR2 is FQGNSA. V gene TRBV7-2 combines with J gene TRBJ2-5; D gene unclear. This receptor was taken from a human donor in a cohort sampled during active COVID-19. Specimen: peripheral blood. The CDR3 region is CASSLLRETQYF. The DNA of the CDR3 is TGTGCCAGCAGCTTACTCCGAGAGACCCAGTACTTC. Drawing the rest from reference TRBV7-2 and TRBJ2-5, the complete variable domain is GAGVSQSPSNKVTEKGKDVELRCDPISGHTALYWYRQSLGQGLEFLIYFQGNSAPDKSGLPSDRFSAERTGGSVSTLTIQRTQQEDSAVYLCASSLLRETQYFGPGTRLLVL.